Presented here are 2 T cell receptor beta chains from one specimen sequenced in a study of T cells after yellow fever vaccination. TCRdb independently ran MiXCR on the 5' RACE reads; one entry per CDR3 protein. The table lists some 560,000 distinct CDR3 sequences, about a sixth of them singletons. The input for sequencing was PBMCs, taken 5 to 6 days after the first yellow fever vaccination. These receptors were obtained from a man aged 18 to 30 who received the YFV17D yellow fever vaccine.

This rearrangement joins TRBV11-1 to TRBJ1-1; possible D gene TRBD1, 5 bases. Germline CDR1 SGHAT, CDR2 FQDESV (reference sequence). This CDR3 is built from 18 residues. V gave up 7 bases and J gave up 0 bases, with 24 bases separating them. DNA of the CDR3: TGTGCCAGCAAATTACTCTTAAGGAGGGGTTCCATGAACACTGAAGCTTTCTTT. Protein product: CASKLLLRRGSMNTEAFF.

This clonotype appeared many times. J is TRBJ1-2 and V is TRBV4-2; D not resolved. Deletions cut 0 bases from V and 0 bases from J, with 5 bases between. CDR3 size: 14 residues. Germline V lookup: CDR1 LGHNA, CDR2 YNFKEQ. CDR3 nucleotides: TGTGCCAGCAGCCAAGAAGGGTCTAACTATGGCTACACCTTC. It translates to CASSQEGSNYGYTF.